The 28 T cell receptor beta chains in this list originate from one sample, sequenced in a study of T-cell reconstitution after alpha-beta-depleted transplantation in children. Using unique molecular identifiers, the investigators prepared the TCRbeta library. One entry per CDR3 protein, called by TCRdb with MiXCR from the PCR reads. The repertoire holds about 540,000 distinct CDR3 sequences, with around 20% as singletons. This material consisted of PBMCs from the stem cell graft donor, taken from the stem cell graft. All receptors come from a human donor who donated a stem cell graft to a child with acute lymphoblastic leukemia.

This clonotype was picked up a small number of times. This chain links TRBV20-1 with TRBJ2-5; 8 bases are shared with TRBD2. Germline assignment: CDR1 DFQATT and CDR2 SNEGSKA (reference sequence). The CDR3 is made up of 14 amino acids. V lost 5 bases and J lost 2; bases outside the gene matches: 7. The CDR3 DNA is TGCAGTGCTCGCAGAGGCGGGAGGCAAGAGACCCAGTACTTC. Translated, it gives CSARRGGRQETQYF.

The chain combines TRBV19 with TRBJ2-1; 10 nucleotides match TRBD2. V gave up 8 bases and J gave up 4 bases; unmatched junction bases: 5. Germline assignment: CDR1 LNHDA and CDR2 SQIVND (reference sequence). The CDR3 totals 14 residues. Written as DNA, the CDR3 is TGTGCCAGTTCTACTAGCGGGACTTACAATGAGCAGTTCTTC. This sequence encodes CASSTSGTYNEQFF.

The chain uses TRBV9 and TRBJ2-3; no definite D call. V was clipped by 2 bases and J by 5 bases, with 6 bases between them. Germline CDR1 SGDLS, CDR2 YYNGEE. The length of the CDR3 is 12 residues. The CDR3 DNA follows: TGTGCCAGCAGCGTCAAAGAAGATACGCAGTATTTT. This codes for CASSVKEDTQYF.

This clonotype turned up a few times. J is TRBJ1-5 and V is TRBV5-5, with 7 positions matching TRBD1. CDR3 length: 15 amino acids. Per the germline V gene, CDR1 is SGHKS and CDR2 is YYEKEE (reference sequence). V trimming: 4 bases; J trimming: 3 bases; junction bases outside the gene matches: 7. CDR3 bases: TGTGCCAGCAGCCCCGAGACAGGGTCCAATCAGCCCCAGCATTTT. Protein: CASSPETGSNQPQHF.

The sample holds a few counts of this clonotype. J is TRBJ2-4 and V is TRBV7-2, with no clear D. V lost 2 bases, J lost 6 bases, and 14 bases lay in between. The germline V gene has CDR1 SGHTA and CDR2 FQGNSA. This CDR3 has 15 amino acids. CDR3 nucleotide sequence: TGTGCCAGCAGCTTACACGTGCTTCTAGGAAACATTCAGTACTTC. Protein sequence: CASSLHVLLGNIQYF.

This clonotype was counted between two and nine times. V gene TRBV20-1 combines with J gene TRBJ2-5, with TRBD2 as a possible D gene (6 bases). This CDR3 has 19 residues. Germline CDR1 reads DFQATT; CDR2 reads SNEGSKA (reference sequence). V was pared by 0 bases and J by 1 base, with 24 bases between. The CDR3 coding sequence is TGCAGTGCTAGAGATAATTCTGCCCAGCGGGCACTCCTCCAAGAGACCCAGTACTTC. Protein product: CSARDNSAQRALLQETQYF.

This chain uses TRBV4-2 with TRBJ1-1, with D uncertain. CDR1 and CDR2 from the germline V gene are LGHNA and YNFKEQ. The CDR3 has 14 amino acids. Between the trimmed V and J ends, which lost 1 base and 1 base, there was a span of 7 bases. Written as DNA, the CDR3 is TGTGCCAGCAGCCAAGGAACATCGAACACTGAAGCTTTCTTT. The encoded protein is CASSQGTSNTEAFF.

This clonotype was found a few times. The chain joins TRBV18 to TRBJ1-1, with a weak D call TRBD1 (5 bases). Germline CDR1 KGHSH, CDR2 LQKENI. Trimming pared 1 base from V and 4 bases from J, leaving 13 bases between. This CDR3 has 15 amino acids. In DNA form, the CDR3 reads TGTGCCAGCTCACCACAAGCGGGGGAGGTCACTGAAGCTTTCTTT. This sequence encodes CASSPQAGEVTEAFF.

This clonotype occurred many times. CDR3 in amino acids: CSVVGGVRDTQYF. The DNA for the CDR3 is TGCAGCGTTGTCGGGGGAGTTCGAGATACGCAGTATTTT. The rearrangement links TRBV29-1 to TRBJ2-3; tentative D call: TRBD2 (6 bases). Germline V gives CDR1 SQVTM, CDR2 ANQGSEA. This CDR3 is built from 13 residues. V dropped 4 bases and J dropped 5 bases, with 13 bases sitting between them.

This clonotype was detected only a few times. This chain connects TRBV5-1 to TRBJ2-7; TRBD1 aligns across 7 bases. Looked up from germline, CDR1 is SGHRS and CDR2 is YFSETQ. The CDR3 runs 14 residues. J was trimmed by 5 bases and V by 4 bases; bases with no gene match: 9. The chain's CDR3 is CASSLTGNYDEQYF. CDR3 nucleotides: TGCGCCAGCAGCCTGACAGGGAATTACGACGAGCAGTACTTC.

The chain uses TRBV20-1 and TRBJ2-1, with TRBD2 identical over 7 bases. Germline V CDR1 and CDR2: DFQATT, SNEGSKA (reference sequence). There are 17 residues in the CDR3. Trimming at V came to 0 bases and at J to 4 bases, leaving 12 bases not matched to a gene. The CDR3 is CSAREGLRGEPYNEQFF. For the CDR3, the DNA is TGCAGTGCTAGAGAGGGACTTCGGGGGGAGCCTTACAATGAGCAGTTCTTC.

V usage is TRBV12-3 or TRBV12-4 and J usage is TRBJ1-1; tentatively, D is TRBD1 (6 bases). Trimming pared 7 bases from V and 5 bases from J, leaving 23 bases between. The CDR3 has 16 amino acids. CDR3 sequence reads: CASKEPKGGGETEAFF. CDR3 coding DNA: TGTGCCAGCAAAGAACCAAAGGGAGGGGGAGAGACTGAAGCTTTCTTT.

The chain is built from TRBV6-1 and TRBJ2-2; 8 bases agree with TRBD1. J was trimmed by 1 base and V by 4 bases; bases with no gene match: 2. Per the germline V gene, CDR1 is MNHNS and CDR2 is SASEGT. The CDR3 extends over 15 amino acids. Written as DNA, the CDR3 is TGTGCCAGCAGTGGACAGGGGTTGAACACCGGGGAGCTGTTTTTT. Encoded protein: CASSGQGLNTGELFF.

This clonotype was seen more than once but under ten times. The chain combines TRBV27 with TRBJ1-5, with TRBD1 matching over 9 bases. V lost 5 bases, J lost 4 bases, and 6 bases stayed unmatched. Germline values: CDR1 MNHEY, CDR2 SMNVEV (reference sequence). The length of the CDR3 is 15 residues. In DNA, the CDR3 is TGTGCCAGCAGTGTAGGACAGGGGTGGAATCAGCCCCAGCATTTT. Its protein is CASSVGQGWNQPQHF.

The genes are TRBV7-6 and TRBJ1-1; no clear D. Germline V lookup: CDR1 SGHVS, CDR2 FNYEAQ. CDR3 size: 13 residues. The V end was cut by 1 base, the J end by 6 bases, with 9 bases between. This chain's CDR3 is CASSLDGGPEAFF. The CDR3 DNA reads as TGTGCCAGCAGCTTAGATGGCGGGCCTGAAGCTTTCTTT.

CDR3 DNA: TGCGCCTCCAGCCAGGGGGTCGGAGGGGGGCAAGAGACCCAGTACTTC. The encoded protein is CASSQGVGGGQETQYF. The chain uses TRBV5-1 and TRBJ2-5, with a possible D match to TRBD1 (7 bases). The CDR3 covers 16 residues. CDR1 SGHRS and CDR2 YFSETQ come from the germline V gene. V lost 10 bases to trimming and J lost 2 bases, with 24 bases between them.

Only a few counts were recorded for this clonotype. The CDR3 protein is CASSFGQTYGYTF. CDR3 DNA sequence: TGTGCCAGCAGTTTCGGACAGACCTATGGCTACACCTTC. The chain joins TRBV12-3 or TRBV12-4 to TRBJ1-2; D possibly corresponds to TRBD1 (6 bases). The length of the CDR3 is 13 residues. V dropped 3 bases and J dropped 4 bases, with 9 bases sitting between them.

J is TRBJ1-4 and V is TRBV18; no firm D call. The CDR3 spans 14 residues. Trimming took 5 bases from V and 4 from J, leaving 11 bases between them. Germline V gives CDR1 KGHSH, CDR2 LQKENI. The CDR3 bases are TGTGCCAGCTCAATGACTGACTTTAATGAAAAACTGTTTTTT. The encoded protein is CASSMTDFNEKLFF.

This clonotype occurred a few times. The chain carries TRBV4-1 and TRBJ1-1; D uncertain. The ends were cut back, 5 bases at V and 4 bases at J, with 11 bases in the middle. CDR3 size: 13 residues. Germline V gene sequence: CDR1 MGHRA, CDR2 YSYEKL. This CDR3 reads CASSALGSTEAFF. Written as DNA, the CDR3 is TGCGCCAGCAGCGCCCTCGGAAGCACTGAAGCTTTCTTT.

This clonotype was detected many times. The chain couples TRBV6-1 to TRBJ2-7, with 10 bases identical to TRBD1. Germline loops: CDR1 MNHNS, CDR2 SASEGT. V trimming: 8 bases; J trimming: 3 bases; junction bases outside the gene matches: 10. The CDR3 extends over 15 amino acids. The CDR3 DNA sequence: TGTGCCAGCCAGGACAGGGGGATCCGGGGCTACGAGCAGTACTTC. Residues: CASQDRGIRGYEQYF.

V usage is TRBV5-1 and J usage is TRBJ2-5; D remains unclear. CDR1 is SGHRS and CDR2 is YFSETQ in the germline V gene. Trimming stripped 0 bases from V and 4 bases from J, with 10 bases between. This CDR3 region has 14 residues. This CDR3 reads CASSLEYMAETQYF. CDR3 coding DNA: TGCGCCAGCAGCTTGGAGTATATGGCAGAGACCCAGTACTTC.

This clonotype was counted only a few times. The CDR3 reads CASSPLAGADPTQYF. As DNA, the CDR3 is TGTGCCAGCAGCCCACTAGCGGGAGCAGATCCCACGCAGTATTTT. V usage is TRBV6-1 and J usage is TRBJ2-3; 11 nucleotides line up with TRBD2. V trimming: 6 bases; J trimming: 9 bases; junction bases outside the gene matches: 11. The CDR3 sequence is 15 residues long. Germline V lookup: CDR1 MNHNS, CDR2 SASEGT.

V and J are TRBV12-3 or TRBV12-4 and TRBJ2-7, with 7 bases matching TRBD2. The CDR3 runs 14 residues. V was pared by 5 bases and J by 2 bases, with 6 bases of the junction left unmatched. In DNA, the CDR3 is TGTGCCAGCAGTCGCACGGGACTAACCTACGAGCAGTACTTC. Protein: CASSRTGLTYEQYF.

This sequence joins TRBV20-1 and TRBJ2-5, with D perhaps being TRBD1 or TRBD2 (5 bases each). This CDR3 region has 13 residues. The germline V gene has CDR1 DFQATT and CDR2 SNEGSKA (reference sequence). V was clipped by 2 bases and J by 3 bases, with 10 bases between them. The CDR3 DNA follows: TGCAGTGCTAGAACTTGGGGGAAAGAGACCCAGTACTTC. Its translation: CSARTWGKETQYF.

The table lists this clonotype with a few counts. The rearrangement uses TRBV27 and TRBJ1-1, with D uncertain. The CDR3 contains 11 residues. The V gene's germline CDR1 is MNHEY and CDR2 SMNVEV (reference sequence). The DNA for the CDR3 is TGTGTAACACGGGGGAACACTGAAGCTTTCTTT. It translates to CVTRGNTEAFF.

The chain joins TRBV12-3 or TRBV12-4 to TRBJ2-3, with 16 nucleotides matching TRBD2. The length of the CDR3 is 14 residues. With 6 bases clipped from V and 14 bases from J, the junction kept 8 bases outside the gene matches. The CDR3: CASSPGLAGGPRYF. CDR3 nucleotide sequence: TGTGCCAGCAGCCCGGGACTAGCGGGAGGGCCAAGGTATTTT.

This clonotype was picked up a small number of times. The chain recombines TRBV12-3 or TRBV12-4 with TRBJ1-5; 10 bases are a match to TRBD1. The junction had 1 base not matched to a gene; V was cut back by 6 bases and J by 5 bases. This CDR3 is built from 13 residues. DNA of the CDR3: TGTGCCAGCAGGGGACAGGGGCATCAGCCCCAGCATTTT. Its protein is CASRGQGHQPQHF.

The chain combines TRBV9 with TRBJ2-5; 13 nucleotides agree with TRBD2. Germline V gene data show CDR1 as SGDLS and CDR2 as YYNGEE. The junction had 6 bases not matched to a gene; V was cut back by 3 bases and J by 4 bases. The CDR3 extends over 16 amino acids. The CDR3 sequence is CASSAGGLAGRETQYF. The CDR3 DNA is TGTGCCAGCAGCGCGGGGGGACTAGCGGGACGAGAGACCCAGTACTTC.